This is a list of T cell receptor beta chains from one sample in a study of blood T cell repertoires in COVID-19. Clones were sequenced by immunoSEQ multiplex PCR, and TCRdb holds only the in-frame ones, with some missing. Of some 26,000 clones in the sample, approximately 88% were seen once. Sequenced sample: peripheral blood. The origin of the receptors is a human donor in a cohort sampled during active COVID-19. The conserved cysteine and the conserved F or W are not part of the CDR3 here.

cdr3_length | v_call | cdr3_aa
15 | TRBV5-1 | ASSTLPTSGGLNEQF
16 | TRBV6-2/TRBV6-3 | ASSYQASGSGSRNEQY
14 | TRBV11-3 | ASRYDGTANSYEQY
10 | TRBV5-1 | ASSLVDNEQF
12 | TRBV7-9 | ASSLSRGDEKLF
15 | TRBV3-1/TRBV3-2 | ASSQDFAGQANNEQF
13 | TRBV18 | ASSLAGGSNQPQH
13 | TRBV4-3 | ASSQAHRGTDTQY
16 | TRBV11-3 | ASSPRILSGSSYNEQF
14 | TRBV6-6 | ASSYFTGSSGNTIY
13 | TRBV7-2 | ASSPLGVDTDTQY
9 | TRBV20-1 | SAWRTGVGY
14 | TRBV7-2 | ASSLGGGHYPYEQY
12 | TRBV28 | ASSFPGVVGELF
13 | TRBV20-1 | SASQAGVRLNEQF